The 17 T cell receptor beta chains below were found in one sample sequenced in a study of OX40 agonist ivuxolimab in advanced cancers. Sequencing was performed with immunoSEQ multiplex PCR; in TCRdb, only in-frame clones are kept and a portion is missing. Here the sample spans tens of thousands of clones, 94% being singletons. The source material was CD4+ or CD8+ T cells sorted from blood, sampled in a trial of the OX40 agonist ivuxolimab. These receptors all stem from an adult with an advanced solid tumor such as melanoma, head and neck, liver or kidney cancer.

CDR3 nucleotides: TGTGCCAGCAGCCTTGGACTAGAAATCTACGAGCAGTACTTC. Protein sequence: CASSLGLEIYEQYF. This sequence joins TRBV27 and TRBJ2-7; 7 nucleotides line up with TRBD2. CDR3 length: 14 residues. Germline V gives CDR1 MNHEY, CDR2 SMNVEV (reference sequence). After removal of 6 bases from V and 3 bases from J, the junction contained 8 bases not matched to a gene.

The chain couples TRBV4-2 to TRBJ2-7; 12 positions match TRBD2. This CDR3 comprises 17 residues. Germline V gives CDR1 LGHNA, CDR2 YNFKEQ. V gave up 0 bases and J gave up 4 bases; unmatched junction bases: 7. CDR3 protein: CASSQEASGRALYEQYF. The CDR3 DNA follows: TGTGCCAGCAGCCAAGAGGCTAGCGGGAGGGCGCTTTACGAGCAGTACTTC.

V and J are TRBV4-3 and TRBJ2-1, with TRBD1 matching over 8 bases. The germline V gene has CDR1 LGHNA and CDR2 YSLEER. The CDR3 loop spans 15 amino acids. V was clipped by 2 bases and J by 6 bases; unmatched bases: 6. The CDR3 bases are TGCGCCAGCAGCCAATTCTCAGACAGGGGCAATGAGCAGTTCTTC. This translates into CASSQFSDRGNEQFF.

The J gene is TRBJ1-4, the V gene TRBV30, with D possibly being TRBD1 (5 bases). V was trimmed by 3 bases and J by 5 bases, leaving 13 bases between them. The CDR3 contains 14 residues. Germline values: CDR1 GTSNPN, CDR2 SVGIG (reference sequence). This CDR3 reads CAWRGDLPNEKLFF. The CDR3 nucleotides are TGTGCCTGGAGAGGGGATTTACCGAATGAAAAACTGTTTTTT.

The gene calls are TRBV27 and TRBJ2-7; 7 positions agree with TRBD1. With V trimmed by 5 bases and J by 6 bases, 10 bases remained unmatched. Germline V gene data show CDR1 as MNHEY and CDR2 as SMNVEV (reference sequence). There are 14 residues in the CDR3. Here the CDR3 DNA reads TGTGCCAGCAGTCCCGGGACAGTCGCCTCCGAGCAGTACTTC. Translation: CASSPGTVASEQYF.

This chain joins TRBV7-2 and TRBJ2-5; 11 bases fit TRBD2. This CDR3 is built from 17 residues. The V gene's germline CDR1 is SGHTA and CDR2 FQGNSA. After removal of 1 base from V and 11 bases from J, the junction contained 15 bases not matched to a gene. Written as DNA, the CDR3 is TGTGCCAGCAGCTTAGAGAACGGACTAGCGGGCCTTCGGGAGCAGTACTTC. It specifies CASSLENGLAGLREQYF. The full variable domain, rest sourced from reference TRBV7-2 and TRBJ2-5, is GAGVSQSPSNKVTEKGKDVELRCDPISGHTALYWYRQSLGQGLEFLIYFQGNSAPDKSGLPSDRFSAERTGGSVSTLTIQRTQQEDSAVYLCASSLENGLAGLREQYFGPGTRLLVL.

This rearrangement joins TRBV11-2 to TRBJ2-3; TRBD2 matches 11 bases. V gave up 4 bases and J gave up 3 bases; unmatched junction bases: 12. The germline gives CDR1 SGHAT, CDR2 FQNNGV. CDR3 length equals 18 residues. CDR3 bases: TGTGCCAGCAGCTGGGACCAGGCCCGACTAGCGGGGACAGATACGCAGTATTTT. Protein product: CASSWDQARLAGTDTQYF. Using reference TRBV11-2 and TRBJ2-3 for the parts outside the CDR3, the full variable domain is EAGVAQSPRYKIIEKRQSVAFWCNPISGHATLYWYQQILGQGPKLLIQFQNNGVVDDSQLPKDRFSAERLKGVDSTLKIQPAKLEDSAVYLCASSWDQARLAGTDTQYFGPGTRLTVL.

The sample holds one count of this clone. This chain uses TRBV4-3 with TRBJ2-1; 10 bases fit TRBD2. With 4 bases clipped from V and 6 bases from J, the junction kept 9 bases outside the gene matches. Germline V gives CDR1 LGHNA, CDR2 YSLEER. CDR3 length: 16 amino acids. This chain's CDR3 is CASSPPQREGRNEQFF. DNA for the CDR3: TGCGCCAGCAGCCCCCCACAGCGGGAGGGCCGCAATGAGCAGTTCTTC.

The gene calls are TRBV7-9 and TRBJ2-4; D is uncertain. The V end was cut by 7 bases, the J end by 9 bases, with 16 bases between. The germline CDR1 and CDR2 sequences are SEHNR and FQNEAQ (reference sequence). The CDR3 has 13 amino acids. The chain's CDR3 is CASTPPTQGIQYF. The CDR3 coding sequence is TGTGCCAGCACCCCCCCGACCCAAGGCATTCAGTACTTC.

The chain joins TRBV28 to TRBJ2-7; TRBD1 is a possible D gene (6 bases). V was trimmed by 7 bases and J by 1 base, leaving 17 bases between them. Germline assignment: CDR1 MDHEN and CDR2 SYDVKM. The CDR3 extends over 15 amino acids. CDR3 sequence (DNA): TGTGCCAGCACCGTAACCGGGACACCATCCTACGAGCAGTACTTC. Its translation: CASTVTGTPSYEQYF.

This clone was counted once. The chain links TRBV7-2 to TRBJ1-5; a possible D gene is TRBD1 (6 bases). This CDR3 has 16 amino acids. V was trimmed by 5 bases and J by 6 bases, leaving 20 bases between them. Germline CDR1 is SGHTA and CDR2 is FQGNSA. CDR3: CASSPRGRQGIQPQHF. CDR3 bases: TGTGCCAGCAGCCCCCGGGGGAGGCAGGGGATTCAGCCCCAGCATTTT.

CDR3 residues: CASSTTGRMNTEAFF. The CDR3 DNA is TGTGCCAGCAGCACGACGGGACGGATGAACACTGAAGCTTTCTTT. The rearrangement uses TRBV7-2 and TRBJ1-1; D possibly corresponds to TRBD1 (5 bases). Germline V lookup: CDR1 SGHTA, CDR2 FQGNSA. There are 15 residues in the CDR3. The V gene lost 5 bases and the J gene lost 0 bases, with 13 bases spanning the gap.

This chain uses TRBV7-6 with TRBJ2-7; 11 nucleotides agree with TRBD2. The V segment lost 5 bases and the J segment 0 bases; nucleotides outside the gene matches: 6. Germline V gives CDR1 SGHVS, CDR2 FNYEAQ. The CDR3 loop spans 16 amino acids. In DNA form, the CDR3 reads TGTGCCAGCAGCCTGCGACTAGCGGGGAGCTCCTACGAGCAGTACTTC. The encoded protein is CASSLRLAGSSYEQYF.

In its sample, this clone was seen once. The chain couples TRBV27 to TRBJ1-5; tentatively, D is TRBD1 (6 bases). The germline V gene has CDR1 MNHEY and CDR2 SMNVEV (reference sequence). Between the trimmed V and J ends, which lost 5 bases and 11 bases, there was a span of 16 bases. This CDR3 comprises 13 residues. CDR3 in amino acids: CASSAGVPQSQHF. Here the CDR3 DNA reads TGTGCCAGCAGTGCAGGGGTCCCGCAGTCCCAGCATTTT.

The table lists this clone with a count of one. The CDR3 region is CASSLGGSAEQYF. CDR3 in DNA: TGTGCCAGCAGCTTGGGTGGTAGCGCCGAGCAGTACTTC. The chain carries TRBV5-4 and TRBJ2-7; TRBD2 is a possible D gene (5 bases). With 0 bases removed from V and 6 bases from J, the gap between germline ends came to 10 bases. The CDR3 is 13 residues long. Germline CDR1 reads SGHNT; CDR2 reads YYREEE (reference sequence).

V and J are TRBV4-1 and TRBJ2-7; 7 bases are shared with TRBD1. The ends lost 5 bases at V and 0 bases at J; junction bases unmatched: 7. Per germline, CDR1 MGHRA and CDR2 YSYEKL. This CDR3 is built from 15 residues. CDR3 bases: TGCGCCAGCAGCGCGGCCACAGGGGCCTCCTACGAGCAGTACTTC. Translating gives CASSAATGASYEQYF.

V usage is TRBV7-8 and J usage is TRBJ1-5; 8 bases fit TRBD1. Germline CDR1 and CDR2: SGHVS and FQNEAQ. J was trimmed by 6 bases and V by 6 bases; bases with no gene match: 13. This CDR3 contains 16 residues. The chain's CDR3 is CASSLTPGGRSQPQHF. CDR3 nucleotides: TGTGCCAGCAGTCTTACACCAGGGGGCCGCAGTCAGCCCCAGCATTTT.